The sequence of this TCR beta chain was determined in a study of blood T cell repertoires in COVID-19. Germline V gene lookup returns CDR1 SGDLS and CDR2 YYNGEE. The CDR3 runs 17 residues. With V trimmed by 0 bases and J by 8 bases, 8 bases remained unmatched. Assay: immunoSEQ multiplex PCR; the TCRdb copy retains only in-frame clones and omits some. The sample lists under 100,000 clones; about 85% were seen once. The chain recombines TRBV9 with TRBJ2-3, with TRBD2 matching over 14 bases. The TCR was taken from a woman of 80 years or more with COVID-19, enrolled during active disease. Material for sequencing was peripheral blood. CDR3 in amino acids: CASSVALGLAGVGTQYF. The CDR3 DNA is TGTGCCAGCAGCGTAGCCCTGGGACTAGCGGGAGTGGGTACGCAGTATTTT.